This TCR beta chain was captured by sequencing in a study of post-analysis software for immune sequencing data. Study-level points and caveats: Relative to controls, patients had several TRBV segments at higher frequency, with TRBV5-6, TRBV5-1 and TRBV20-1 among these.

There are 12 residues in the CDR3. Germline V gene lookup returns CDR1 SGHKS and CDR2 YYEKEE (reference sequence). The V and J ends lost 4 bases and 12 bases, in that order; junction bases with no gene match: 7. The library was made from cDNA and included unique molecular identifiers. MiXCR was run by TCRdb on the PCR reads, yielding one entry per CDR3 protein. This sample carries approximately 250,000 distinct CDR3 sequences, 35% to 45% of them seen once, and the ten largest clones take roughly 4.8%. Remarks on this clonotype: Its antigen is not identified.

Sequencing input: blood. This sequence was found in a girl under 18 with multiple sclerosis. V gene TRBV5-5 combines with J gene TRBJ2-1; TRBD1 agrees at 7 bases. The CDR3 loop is CASSIDRARQFF. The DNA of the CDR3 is TGTGCCAGCAGCATAGACAGGGCTCGGCAGTTCTTC.